This TCR beta chain emerged from a study of patients and donors after allogeneic stem cell transplantation (dated by TCRdb to about 2020). The library was produced with RT-PCR. Reads for this sample came from a NextSeq 550. Using fastp trimming at Q25 and MiXCR clonotype assembly, TCRdb reanalyzed the public sequencing data and kept in-frame beta chains. CDR3 protein duplicates are merged, each entry listing the most common genes and DNA. This sample holds 920,000 or so distinct CDR3 sequences; about a sixth were observed only once. The leading ten clones occupy around 6% of the sample. A remark on this clonotype: It has no known antigen specificity. The sample holds no much larger clone one base away, and base qualities are not on file.

Based on the germline V gene, the CDR1 and CDR2 sequences are MNHEY and SVGAGI. V has 2 bases trimmed and J has 5 bases trimmed; junction bases matching no gene number 13. Measured from the cysteine to the phenylalanine, the CDR3 is 18 residues long. Of the read, only the CDR3 DNA is kept; its 54 bases are in frame from base 1. The sequence came from a human donor who was either an allogeneic HSCT recipient or a stem cell or donor lymphocyte infusion donor (not recorded which). It is not recorded whose cells these are; they may come from a transplant donor. In this chain, TRBV6-5 is recombined with TRBJ2-7; TRBD2 lines up with 12 middle nucleotides. Input material: blood, either unsorted or a sorted T cell fraction (not recorded which). Here is the DNA: TGTGCCAGCAGTTACCGGGCGCTAGCGGGGGGGCGGTTCAACGAGCAGTACTTC. This translates into CASSYRALAGGRFNEQYF.